This T cell receptor beta chain was observed in a study of T cell repertoires in cytomegalovirus infection. Across the study: HLA-B-restricted CMV epitopes that are well studied were used alongside recently identified HLA-C-restricted ones. Evidence of both CMV infection and a matching HLA type came from public TCR beta signatures. Notes on the study in general: In two of eight donors, the top clonotype was HLA-C-restricted CMV-specific. People with CMV and the relevant HLA were identified by cumulative public TCR beta family frequency.

In its sample, this clonotype was seen once. Its specificity is not known. TCRdb used MiXCR to reprocess the reads, holding one entry per CDR3 protein. The sample contains approximately 590,000 distinct CDR3 sequences, around two fifths of which appear only once. The source material was cultured PBMCs, sampled from culture after CMV antigen stimulation. The source of this sequence is a human donor in good health (CMV status not recorded). Some clones in this sample may be carry-over from other donors' samples.

As DNA, the CDR3 is TGTGCTAGTGGTTTGCCAGCGGTAGTAGGGCCAAGCTCCTACAATGAGCAGTTCTTC. This codes for CASGLPAVVGPSSYNEQFF. This chain links TRBV12-5 with TRBJ2-1, with D possibly matching TRBD2 (5 bases). The CDR3 consists of 19 residues. V dropped 2 bases and J dropped 0 bases, with 20 bases sitting between them. Germline-derived CDR1 and CDR2 are LGHNT and FRNRAP.